One sample yielded the 22 T cell receptor beta chains listed below, sequenced in a study of T cell repertoires in cytomegalovirus infection. Via MiXCR, TCRdb re-called the reads, giving one row per CDR3 protein. The profile shows 630,000 or so distinct CDR3 sequences, roughly a quarter of them singletons. Sequenced: CD8+ T cells from PBMCs. The origin of the receptors is a human donor in good health (CMV status not recorded). Some clones in this sample may be carry-over from other donors' samples.

This chain uses TRBV6-2 or TRBV6-3 with TRBJ2-7; D call uncertain. Germline V CDR1 and CDR2: MNHEY, SVGEGT. The germline V and J ends were trimmed by 0 bases and 3 bases, with 12 bases remaining between them. The CDR3 extends over 15 amino acids. This chain's CDR3 is CASSYSTIPYYEQYV. In DNA, the CDR3 is TGTGCCAGCAGTTACTCTACCATACCTTACTACGAGCAGTACGTC.

The table lists this clonotype with a few counts. The chain joins TRBV28 to TRBJ2-1, with D perhaps matching TRBD1 or TRBD2 (5 bases each). The CDR3 has 15 residues. CDR1 MDHEN and CDR2 SYDVKM come from the germline V gene. Trimming left V 7 bases short and J 4 bases short, with 17 bases between. The CDR3 nucleotides read TGTGCCAGCACCATACGGGACGGCGGATACAATGAGCAGTTCTTC. It is translated as CASTIRDGGYNEQFF.

The rearrangement joins TRBV4-1 to TRBJ2-7, with 11 bases that match TRBD1. The CDR3 extends over 15 amino acids. Trimming cost V 3 bases and J 2 bases; bases outside gene matches: 3. CDR1 is MGHRA and CDR2 is YSYEKL in the germline V gene. The CDR3 loop is CASSQMGQGAYEQYF. The CDR3 DNA reads TGCGCCAGCAGCCAGATGGGACAGGGGGCCTACGAGCAGTACTTC.

The J gene is TRBJ2-2, the V gene TRBV6-5, with 7 bases that match TRBD1. Germline CDR1 and CDR2: MNHEY and SVGAGI. This CDR3 has 16 residues. The J segment lost 5 bases and the V segment lost 2 bases, leaving 8 bases of the junction unmatched. In nucleotides, the CDR3 is TGTGCCAGCAGTTACGCTTCAGGGGGTTTAACCGGGGAGCTGTTTTTT. Amino acids: CASSYASGGLTGELFF.

This clonotype has ten or more counts. The V gene is TRBV7-8, the J gene TRBJ2-7, with D possibly matching TRBD1 (6 bases). V was trimmed by 1 base and J by 4 bases, leaving 14 bases between them. CDR1 and CDR2 from the germline V gene are SGHVS and FQNEAQ. The CDR3 contains 15 residues. The CDR3, as DNA: TGTGCCAGCAGCTTAGAATGGCAGGGGAGATACGAGCAGTACTTC. Translating gives CASSLEWQGRYEQYF.

This clonotype was detected a few times. The chain couples TRBV2 to TRBJ2-2; D gene uncertain. V was pared by 2 bases and J by 4 bases, with 11 bases between. Germline V gene lookup returns CDR1 SNHLY and CDR2 FYNNEI. CDR3 length: 15 residues. The chain's CDR3 is CASSELGSRTGELFF. CDR3 bases: TGTGCCAGCAGTGAATTGGGCAGCCGCACCGGGGAGCTGTTTTTT.

The rearrangement uses TRBV6-5 and TRBJ2-1; D might be TRBD1 or TRBD2, each matching 5 bases. Germline V gene lookup returns CDR1 MNHEY and CDR2 SVGAGI. Between the trimmed V and J ends, which lost 2 bases and 7 bases, there was a span of 12 bases. The CDR3 totals 14 residues. The CDR3 nucleotides are TGTGCCAGCAGTTACCTCGGCAGGGAGAATGAGCAGTTCTTC. Translating it yields CASSYLGRENEQFF.

A note on this clonotype: It may be a read error: a sequence one base away is much more abundant. This chain joins TRBV6-8 and TRBJ2-1; 12 bases are shared with TRBD1. This CDR3 has 14 amino acids. Germline V gene sequence: CDR1 MNHGY, CDR2 SAAAGT. This chain's CDR3 is CTSSGTGGHNEQFF. In DNA, the CDR3 is TGTACCAGCAGTGGGACAGGGGGCCACAATGAGCAGTTCTTC.

The chain uses TRBV13 and TRBJ2-2, with a tentative D call TRBD2 (5 bases). V was pared by 4 bases and J by 0 bases, with 12 bases between. Per the germline V gene, CDR1 is PRHDT and CDR2 is FYEKMQ (reference sequence). CDR3 length equals 16 residues. The CDR3 DNA is TGTGCCAGCAGCTCAGAGGAGGAGGCGAACACCGGGGAGCTGTTTTTT. Translated: CASSSEEEANTGELFF.

The V gene is TRBV4-1, the J gene TRBJ2-1, with 8 bases fitting TRBD2. Germline CDR1 reads MGHRA; CDR2 reads YSYEKL. V lost 0 bases to trimming and J lost 6 bases; unmatched junction nucleotides: 4. The CDR3 loop spans 15 amino acids. The CDR3 region has the DNA TGCGCCAGCAGCCAAGATCGGAGCGGGGGCAATGAGCAGTTCTTC. Translated: CASSQDRSGGNEQFF.

This clonotype was seen more than once but under ten times. Here the CDR3 reads CSARDWGTGYGYTF. The CDR3 nucleotides read TGCAGTGCTAGAGATTGGGGTACAGGCTATGGCTACACCTTC. The chain joins TRBV20-1 to TRBJ1-2; maybe TRBD1 (5 bases). Trimming removed 0 bases from V and 4 bases from J, with 12 bases in between. The germline CDR1 and CDR2 sequences are DFQATT and SNEGSKA (reference sequence). This CDR3 spans 14 amino acids.

Many counts were recorded for this clonotype. The chain combines TRBV7-9 with TRBJ1-1, with TRBD1 as a possible D gene (5 bases). Trimming stripped 1 base from V and 8 bases from J, with 8 bases between. The CDR3 is made up of 12 amino acids. Looked up from germline, CDR1 is SEHNR and CDR2 is FQNEAQ (reference sequence). CDR3 bases: TGTGCCAGCAGCTTAGACAGGAGAGAAGCTTTCTTT. Encoded protein: CASSLDRREAFF. The whole variable domain, filled in from reference TRBV7-9 and TRBJ1-1, reads DTGVSQNPRHKITKRGQNVTFRCDPISEHNRLYWYRQTLGQGPEFLTYFQNEAQLEKSRLLSDRFSAERPKGSFSTLEIQRTEQGDSAMYLCASSLDRREAFFGQGTRLTVV.

J is TRBJ2-7 and V is TRBV28, with 7 bases that match TRBD1. Trimming at V came to 5 bases and at J to 3 bases, leaving 4 bases not matched to a gene. Germline V gives CDR1 MDHEN, CDR2 SYDVKM. The CDR3 contains 13 residues. The DNA for the CDR3 is TGTGCCAGCAGTCAGACAGGGAACTACGAGCAGTACGTC. This encodes CASSQTGNYEQYV.

Of note for this clonotype: This sequence may be a read error, since a much larger clone differs from it by one base. The chain links TRBV6-5 to TRBJ1-2; D remains ambiguous. Germline V gene lookup returns CDR1 MNHEY and CDR2 SVGAGI. Deletions cut 5 bases from V and 8 bases from J, with 15 bases between. There are 13 residues in the CDR3. The CDR3 reads CASSHNLRGGYTF. The CDR3 nucleotides are TGTGCCAGCAGTCACAACCTTCGAGGGGGCTACACCTTC.

This clonotype was counted ten times or more. This chain uses TRBV19 with TRBJ2-2, with a possible D match to TRBD1 (6 bases). Germline lookup yields CDR1 LNHDA and CDR2 SQIVND (reference sequence). The CDR3 consists of 15 residues. V dropped 5 bases and J dropped 5 bases, with 15 bases sitting between them. Here the CDR3 DNA reads TGTGCCAGTAGTTCAACGGACAGACCGACCGGGGAGCTGTTTTTT. Encoded protein: CASSSTDRPTGELFF. The complete variable domain, with remaining parts taken from reference TRBV19 and TRBJ2-2, reads DGGITQSPKYLFRKEGQNVTLSCEQNLNHDAMYWYRQDPGQGLRLIYYSQIVNDFQKGDIAEGYSVSREKKESFPLTVTSAQKNPTAFYLCASSSTDRPTGELFFGEGSRLTVL.

Written as DNA, the CDR3 is TGTGCCAGCTTTACTAGCGGAGTGGTCACCGGGGAGCTGTTTTTT. It translates to CASFTSGVVTGELFF. The chain couples TRBV6-2 or TRBV6-3 to TRBJ2-2; 8 bases are a match to TRBD2. The CDR3 is made up of 15 amino acids. V dropped 8 bases and J dropped 4; count of bases not matched to a gene: 9. Germline V CDR1 and CDR2: MNHEY, SVGEGT.

Of note for this clonotype: One junction end disagrees with the germline gene, perhaps due to a read error. The chain is built from TRBV7-6 and TRBJ2-1, with D possibly being TRBD2 (6 bases). This CDR3 is 14 amino acids long. Germline values: CDR1 SGHVS, CDR2 FNYEAQ. The CDR3 protein is CTSSSGGSYNEQFF. The CDR3 nucleotides are TGTACCAGCAGCTCCGGGGGATCCTACAATGAGCAGTTCTTC.

V and J are TRBV2 and TRBJ2-7, with D perhaps given as TRBD1 or TRBD2 (5 bases each). The ends were cut back, 3 bases at V and 7 bases at J, with 13 bases in the middle. CDR1 and CDR2 from the germline V gene are SNHLY and FYNNEI. The CDR3 runs 13 residues. CDR3 sequence: CASSEGRSSEQYF. The DNA of the CDR3 is TGTGCCAGCAGTGAGGGACGGAGCTCTGAGCAGTACTTC.

The rearrangement links TRBV6-4 to TRBJ2-7; weak D call: TRBD2 (7 bases). Per the germline V gene, CDR1 is MRHNA and CDR2 is SNTAGT. The length of the CDR3 is 16 residues. The V end lost 2 bases, the J end lost 2 bases, and 16 bases lay between the germline ends. The CDR3 protein is CASSDTTTGTTYEQYV. For the CDR3, the DNA is TGTGCCAGCAGTGACACCACCACAGGGACTACCTACGAGCAGTACGTC.

The V and J genes are TRBV27 and TRBJ2-1; D is ambiguous. Trimming removed 4 bases from V and 4 bases from J, with 11 bases in between. The CDR3 consists of 14 residues. Germline V gene data show CDR1 as MNHEY and CDR2 as SMNVEV (reference sequence). CDR3 nucleotides: TGTGCCAGCAGTTATGGGGATGCTTACAATGAGCAGTTCTTC. It encodes CASSYGDAYNEQFF.

This clonotype was counted a few times. V and J are TRBV2 and TRBJ2-1; 7 nucleotides align to TRBD2. CDR3 length equals 12 residues. The V gene end was trimmed by 6 bases and the J gene end by 8 bases; junction bases not matched to a gene: 4. Germline V gene data show CDR1 as SNHLY and CDR2 as FYNNEI. The CDR3 sequence is CASRGGIHEQFF. CDR3 DNA sequence: TGTGCCAGCAGGGGGGGGATCCATGAGCAGTTCTTC.

At least ten counts were recorded for this clonotype. This chain links TRBV7-6 with TRBJ2-2; the D is unclear. Trimming took 1 base from V and 4 from J, leaving 7 bases between them. Germline lookup yields CDR1 SGHVS and CDR2 FNYEAQ. CDR3 length: 14 residues. CDR3 bases: TGTGCCAGCAGCTTAGGTCCGGGCACCGGGGAGCTGTTTTTT. This encodes CASSLGPGTGELFF.